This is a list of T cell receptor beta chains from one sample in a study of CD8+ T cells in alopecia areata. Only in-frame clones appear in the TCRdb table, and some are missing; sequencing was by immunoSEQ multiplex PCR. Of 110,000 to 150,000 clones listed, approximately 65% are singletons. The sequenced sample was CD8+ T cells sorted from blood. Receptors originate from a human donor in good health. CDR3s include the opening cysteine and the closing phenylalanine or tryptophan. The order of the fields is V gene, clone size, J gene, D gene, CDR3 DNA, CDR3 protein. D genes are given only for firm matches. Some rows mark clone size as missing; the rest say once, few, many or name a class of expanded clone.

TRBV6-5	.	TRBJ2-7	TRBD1	TGTGCCAGCAGTTCCCTCCGGACAGGGGGCGCTGAGCAGTACTTC	CASSSLRTGGAEQYF
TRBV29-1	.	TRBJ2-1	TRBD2	TGCAGCGTTGGGGGATGGGGCGGGAGGACCTACAATGAGCAGTTCTTC	CSVGGWGGRTYNEQFF
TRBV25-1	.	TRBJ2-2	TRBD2	TGTGCCAGCAGTGCCTGGGCGGGAGGGGCCGGGGAGCTGTTTTTT	CASSAWAGGAGELFF
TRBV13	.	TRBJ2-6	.	TGTGCCAGCAGCTTAGCCGAGAACTCTGGGGCCAACGTCCTGACTTTC	CASSLAENSGANVLTF
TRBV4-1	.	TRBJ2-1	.	TGCGCCAGCAGCTCACAGTCCTTAGCCAATGAGCAGTTCTTC	CASSSQSLANEQFF
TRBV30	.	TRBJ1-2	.	TGTGCCTGGGTCCCTGAGGGAACCTTATATGGAACCTACACCTTC	CAWVPEGTLYGTYTF
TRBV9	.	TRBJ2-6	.	TGTGCCAGCAGCGAGGGGGGTGCTGGGGCCAACGTCCTGACTTTC	CASSEGGAGANVLTF
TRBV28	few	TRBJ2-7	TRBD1	TGTGCCAGCAACCACAGGGGTGCGGCTTTCGAGCAGTACTTC	CASNHRGAAFEQYF
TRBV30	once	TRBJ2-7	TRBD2	TGTGCCTGGAGCGTGACTAGCGGGGGGGGTTACGAGCAGTACTTC	CAWSVTSGGGYEQYF
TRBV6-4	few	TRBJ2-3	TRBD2	TGTGCCAGCAGTCAACTAGCGGGAGGAACAGATACGCAGTATTTT	CASSQLAGGTDTQYF
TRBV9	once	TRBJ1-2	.	TGTGCCAGCAGCGCAGGTTCGTTAGCTAACTATGGCTACACCTTC	CASSAGSLANYGYTF
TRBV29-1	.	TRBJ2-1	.	TGCAGCGTTGAAGAGGGGACGGAGATCTACAATGAGCAGTTCTTC	CSVEEGTEIYNEQFF
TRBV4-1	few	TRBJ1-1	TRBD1	TGCGCCAGCAGCCCATTAGGACAGGCCGGGCGCACTGAAGCTTTCTTT	CASSPLGQAGRTEAFF
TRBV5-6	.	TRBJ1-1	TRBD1	TGTGCCAGCAGCTTGGACCGGGACAGGAGACCAGCTTTCTTT	CASSLDRDRRPAFF
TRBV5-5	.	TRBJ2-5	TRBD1	TGTGCCAGCAGCCTGGACAGGGTCGAGACCCAGTACTTC	CASSLDRVETQYF
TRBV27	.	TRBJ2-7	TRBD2	TGTGCCAGCAGTTTATCTATAGCGGGAGGTCACGAGCAGTACTTC	CASSLSIAGGHEQYF
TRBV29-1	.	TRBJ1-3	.	TGCAGCGTTGAAAGGACATCTGGAAACACCATATATTTT	CSVERTSGNTIYF
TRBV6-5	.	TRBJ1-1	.	TGTGCCAGCAGTTTGACAGGACTGAACACTGAAGCTTTCTTT	CASSLTGLNTEAFF
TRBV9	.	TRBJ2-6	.	TGTGCCAGCAGCGTAGCCGTCTCGGGCTTCTCTGGGGCCAACGTCCTGACTTTC	CASSVAVSGFSGANVLTF
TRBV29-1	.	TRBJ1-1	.	TGCAGCGTTGAGGGCCATAACACTGAAGCTTTCTTT	CSVEGHNTEAFF
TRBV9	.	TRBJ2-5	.	TGTGCCAGCAGCGTAGCTTGGGCGGAGACCCAGTACTTC	CASSVAWAETQYF
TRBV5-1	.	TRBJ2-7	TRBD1	TGCGCCAGCAGCGACCGGGACAGGGGTGACGAGCAGTACTTC	CASSDRDRGDEQYF
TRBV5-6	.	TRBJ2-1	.	TGTGCCAGCAGCTTGGGTGTTGTCAATGAGCAGTTCTTC	CASSLGVVNEQFF
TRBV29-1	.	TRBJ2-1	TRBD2	TGCAGCGTTGAACTAGCGGGAGACCCCTACAATGAGCAGTTCTTC	CSVELAGDPYNEQFF
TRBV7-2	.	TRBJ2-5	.	TGTGCCAGCAGCTTAGTTCCGCTCCGGCGGCAAGAGACCCAGTACTTC	CASSLVPLRRQETQYF
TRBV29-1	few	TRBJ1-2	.	TGCAGCGTTGAAAGCCGCGGGGGCTACACCTTC	CSVESRGGYTF
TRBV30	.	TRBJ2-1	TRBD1	TGTGCCTGGGACCGGGACAGTCACTACAATGAGCAGTTCTTC	CAWDRDSHYNEQFF
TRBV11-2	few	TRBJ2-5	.	TGTGCCAGCAGCTTCTGGCCGAACCCCCAAGAGACCCAGTACTTC	CASSFWPNPQETQYF
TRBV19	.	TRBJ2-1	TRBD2	TGTGCCAGTAGTATAATAGCGGGAGTGATCAATGAGCAGTTCTTC	CASSIIAGVINEQFF
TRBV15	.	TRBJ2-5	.	TGTGCCACCAGCAGAAGACAAATTGAGGAGACCCAGTACTTC	CATSRRQIEETQYF
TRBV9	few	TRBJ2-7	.	TGTGCCAGCAGCTCCCCGGACGGGCGATCCGAGCAGTACTTC	CASSSPDGRSEQYF
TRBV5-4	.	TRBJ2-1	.	TGTGCCAGCAGCTTGGCCACGCACGGGAAAGGGGCCAATGAGCAGTTCTTC	CASSLATHGKGANEQFF
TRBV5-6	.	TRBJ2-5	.	TGTGCCAGCAGCTTGTGGACGCGGGGGACCCAGTACTTC	CASSLWTRGTQYF
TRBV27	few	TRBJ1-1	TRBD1	TGTGCCAGCAGTGACAGGGGGTTCGAAGCTTTCTTT	CASSDRGFEAFF
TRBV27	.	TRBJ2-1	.	TGTGCCAGCAGTCTAGGGGATCATGAGCAGTTCTTC	CASSLGDHEQFF